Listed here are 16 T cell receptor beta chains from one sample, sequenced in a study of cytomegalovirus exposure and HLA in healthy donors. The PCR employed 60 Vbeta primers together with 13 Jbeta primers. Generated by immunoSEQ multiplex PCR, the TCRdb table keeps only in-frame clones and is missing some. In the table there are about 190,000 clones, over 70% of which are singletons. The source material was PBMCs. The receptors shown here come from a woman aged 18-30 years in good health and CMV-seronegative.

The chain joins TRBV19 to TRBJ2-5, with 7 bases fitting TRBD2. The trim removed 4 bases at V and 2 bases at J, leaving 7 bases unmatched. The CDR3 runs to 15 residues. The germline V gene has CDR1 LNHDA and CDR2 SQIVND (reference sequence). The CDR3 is CASSTPLARQETQYF. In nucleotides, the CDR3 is TGTGCCAGTAGTACCCCACTAGCGAGACAAGAGACCCAGTACTTC.

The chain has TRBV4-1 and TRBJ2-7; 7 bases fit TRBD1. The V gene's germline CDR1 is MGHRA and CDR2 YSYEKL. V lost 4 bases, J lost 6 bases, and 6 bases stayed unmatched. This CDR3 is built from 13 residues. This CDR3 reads CASSLNDRVEQYF. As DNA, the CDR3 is TGCGCCAGCAGCCTCAACGACAGGGTCGAGCAGTACTTC.

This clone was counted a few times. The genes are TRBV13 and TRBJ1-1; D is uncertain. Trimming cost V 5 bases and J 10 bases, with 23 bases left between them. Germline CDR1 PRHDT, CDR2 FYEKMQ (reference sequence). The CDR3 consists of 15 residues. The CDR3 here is CASSPHGGKAEGAFF. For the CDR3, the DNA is TGTGCCAGCAGCCCGCATGGAGGGAAGGCTGAGGGAGCTTTCTTT.

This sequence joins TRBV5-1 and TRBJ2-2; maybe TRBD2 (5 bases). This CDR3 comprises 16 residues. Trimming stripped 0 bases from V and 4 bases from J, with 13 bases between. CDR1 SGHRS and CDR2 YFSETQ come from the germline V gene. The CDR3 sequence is CASSLVLASGTGELFF. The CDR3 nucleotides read TGCGCCAGCAGCTTGGTTCTAGCTTCGGGCACCGGGGAGCTGTTTTTT.

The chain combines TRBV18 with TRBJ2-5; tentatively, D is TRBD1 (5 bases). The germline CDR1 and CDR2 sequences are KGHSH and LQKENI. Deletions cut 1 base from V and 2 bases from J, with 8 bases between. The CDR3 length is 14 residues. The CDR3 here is CASSPRREQETQYF. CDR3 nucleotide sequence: TGTGCCAGCTCACCACGCAGGGAACAAGAGACCCAGTACTTC.

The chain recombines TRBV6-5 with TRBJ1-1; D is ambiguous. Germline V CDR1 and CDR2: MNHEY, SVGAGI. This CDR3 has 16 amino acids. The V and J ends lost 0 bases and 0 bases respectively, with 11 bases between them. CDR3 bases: TGTGCCAGCAGTTACTCGAGGGCACAAATGAACACTGAAGCTTTCTTT. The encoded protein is CASSYSRAQMNTEAFF.

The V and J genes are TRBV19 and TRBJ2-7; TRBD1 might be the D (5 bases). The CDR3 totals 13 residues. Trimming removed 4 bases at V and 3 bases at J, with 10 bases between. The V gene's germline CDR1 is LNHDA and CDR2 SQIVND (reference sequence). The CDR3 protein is CASSKGIGYEQYF. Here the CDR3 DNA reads TGTGCCAGTAGTAAGGGGATAGGCTACGAGCAGTACTTC.

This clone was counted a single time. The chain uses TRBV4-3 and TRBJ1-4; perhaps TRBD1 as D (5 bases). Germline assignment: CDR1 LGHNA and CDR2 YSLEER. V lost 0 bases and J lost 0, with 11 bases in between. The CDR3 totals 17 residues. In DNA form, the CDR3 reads TGCGCCAGCAGCCAAGATATACCAGGGTCAACTAATGAAAAACTGTTTTTT. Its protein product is CASSQDIPGSTNEKLFF.

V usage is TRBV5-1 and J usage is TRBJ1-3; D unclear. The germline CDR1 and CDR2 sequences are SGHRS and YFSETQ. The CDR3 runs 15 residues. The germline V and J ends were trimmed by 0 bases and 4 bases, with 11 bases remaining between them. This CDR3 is CASSLGPVAGNTIYF. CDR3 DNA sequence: TGCGCCAGCAGCTTGGGTCCGGTAGCCGGAAACACCATATATTTT.

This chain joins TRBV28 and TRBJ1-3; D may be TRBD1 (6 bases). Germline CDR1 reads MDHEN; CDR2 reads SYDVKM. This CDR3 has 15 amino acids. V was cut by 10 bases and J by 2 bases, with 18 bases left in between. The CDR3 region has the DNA TGTGCCACCTCCCGGGGGGCGCGGACTGGAAACACCATATATTTT. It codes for CATSRGARTGNTIYF.

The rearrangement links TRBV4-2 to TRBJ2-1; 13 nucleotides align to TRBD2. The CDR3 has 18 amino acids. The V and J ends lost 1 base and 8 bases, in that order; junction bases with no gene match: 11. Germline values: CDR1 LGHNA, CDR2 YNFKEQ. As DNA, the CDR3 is TGTGCCAGCAGCCAAGTTTCCCAGGGACTAGCGGGATCTGATGAGCAGTTCTTC. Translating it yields CASSQVSQGLAGSDEQFF.

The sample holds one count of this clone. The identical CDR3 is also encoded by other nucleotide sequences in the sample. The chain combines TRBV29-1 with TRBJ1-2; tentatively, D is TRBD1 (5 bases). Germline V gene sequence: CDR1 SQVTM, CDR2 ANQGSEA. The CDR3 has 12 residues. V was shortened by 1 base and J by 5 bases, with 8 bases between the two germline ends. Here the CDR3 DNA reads TGCAGCGTTGAAGGGCAGGGATATGGCTACACCTTC. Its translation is CSVEGQGYGYTF.

The CDR3 is CASSLTLTGTYEQYF. The CDR3 DNA reads as TGTGCCAGCAGTTTGACCCTCACAGGGACCTACGAGCAGTACTTC. The chain uses TRBV27 and TRBJ2-7; D is possibly TRBD1 (6 bases). The CDR3 loop spans 15 amino acids. Germline values: CDR1 MNHEY, CDR2 SMNVEV (reference sequence). Trimming stripped 3 bases from V and 2 bases from J, with 14 bases between.

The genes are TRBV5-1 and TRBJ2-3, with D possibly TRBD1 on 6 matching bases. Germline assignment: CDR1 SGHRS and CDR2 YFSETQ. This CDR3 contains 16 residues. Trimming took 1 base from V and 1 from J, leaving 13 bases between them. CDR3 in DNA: TGCGCCAGCAGCTTGACCTGGGGGCGAGGCACAGATACGCAGTATTTT. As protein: CASSLTWGRGTDTQYF.

This CDR3 reads CASSHFLREGTDTQYF. The CDR3 nucleotides read TGTGCCAGCAGCCATTTCTTGAGGGAGGGCACAGATACGCAGTATTTT. The rearrangement uses TRBV4-2 and TRBJ2-3, with TRBD2 as a possible D gene (6 bases). The CDR3 extends over 16 amino acids. CDR1 and CDR2 (germline): LGHNA, YNFKEQ. Trimming pared 3 bases from V and 1 base from J, leaving 14 bases between.

CDR3 in DNA: TGTGCCAGCAGCTTGGAATCCGGGGGGGTCGCCGGGGAGCTGTTTTTT. Its translation: CASSLESGGVAGELFF. The rearrangement joins TRBV5-4 to TRBJ2-2, with 8 bases that match TRBD2. The germline V gene encodes CDR1 SGHNT and CDR2 YYREEE (reference sequence). V was clipped by 0 bases and J by 6 bases; unmatched bases: 7. The CDR3 extends over 16 amino acids.